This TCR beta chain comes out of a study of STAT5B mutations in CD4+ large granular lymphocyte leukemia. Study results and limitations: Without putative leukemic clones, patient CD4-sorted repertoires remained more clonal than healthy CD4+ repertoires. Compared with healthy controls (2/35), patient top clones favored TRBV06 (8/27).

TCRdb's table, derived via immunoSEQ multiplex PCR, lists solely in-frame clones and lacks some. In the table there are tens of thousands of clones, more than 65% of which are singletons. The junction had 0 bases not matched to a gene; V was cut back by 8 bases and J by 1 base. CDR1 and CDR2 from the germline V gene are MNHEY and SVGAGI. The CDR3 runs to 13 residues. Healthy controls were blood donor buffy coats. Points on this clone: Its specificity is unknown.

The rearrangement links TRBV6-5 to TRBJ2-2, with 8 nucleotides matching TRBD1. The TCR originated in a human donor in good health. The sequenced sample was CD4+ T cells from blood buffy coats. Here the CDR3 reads CASDRGNTGELFF. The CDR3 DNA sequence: TGTGCCAGCGACAGGGGGAACACCGGGGAGCTGTTTTTT.